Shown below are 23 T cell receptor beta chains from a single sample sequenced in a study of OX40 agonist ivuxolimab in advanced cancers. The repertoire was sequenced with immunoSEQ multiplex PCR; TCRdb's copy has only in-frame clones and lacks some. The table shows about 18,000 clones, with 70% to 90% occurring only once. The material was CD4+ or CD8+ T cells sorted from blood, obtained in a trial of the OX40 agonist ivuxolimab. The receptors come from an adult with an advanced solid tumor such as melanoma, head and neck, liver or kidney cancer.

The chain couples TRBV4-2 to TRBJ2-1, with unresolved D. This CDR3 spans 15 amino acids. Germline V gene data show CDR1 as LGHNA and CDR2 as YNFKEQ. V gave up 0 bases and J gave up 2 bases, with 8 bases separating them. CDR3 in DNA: TGTGCCAGCAGCCAAGAATTAGCAGCCTACAATGAGCAGTTCTTC. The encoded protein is CASSQELAAYNEQFF.

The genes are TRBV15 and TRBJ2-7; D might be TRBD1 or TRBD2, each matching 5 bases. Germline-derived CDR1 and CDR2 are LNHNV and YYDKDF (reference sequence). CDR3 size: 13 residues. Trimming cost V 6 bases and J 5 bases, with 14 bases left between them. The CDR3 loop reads CATRGTLGDEQYF. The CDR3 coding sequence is TGTGCCACCAGGGGGACCCTCGGCGACGAGCAGTACTTC.

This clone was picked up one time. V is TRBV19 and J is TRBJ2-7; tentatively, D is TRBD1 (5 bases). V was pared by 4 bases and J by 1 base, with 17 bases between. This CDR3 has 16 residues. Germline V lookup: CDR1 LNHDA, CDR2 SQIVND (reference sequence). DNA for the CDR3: TGTGCCAGTAGTACTGTGACAGCATTACTATCCTACGAGCAGTACTTC. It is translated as CASSTVTALLSYEQYF.

CDR3 DNA: TGTGCCAGCAGCCACAACCCCCAGGGGCCACGATACGAGCAGTACTTC. This codes for CASSHNPQGPRYEQYF. This chain links TRBV4-2 with TRBJ2-7; D perhaps matches TRBD1 (6 bases). The germline CDR1 and CDR2 sequences are LGHNA and YNFKEQ. The CDR3 runs 16 residues. V lost 3 bases and J lost 4, with 19 bases in between.

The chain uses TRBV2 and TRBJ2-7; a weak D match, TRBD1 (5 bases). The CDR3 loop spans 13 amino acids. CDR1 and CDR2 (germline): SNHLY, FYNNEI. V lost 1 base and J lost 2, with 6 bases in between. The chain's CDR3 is CASSEGQPYEQYF. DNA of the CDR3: TGTGCCAGCAGTGAAGGACAGCCCTACGAGCAGTACTTC.

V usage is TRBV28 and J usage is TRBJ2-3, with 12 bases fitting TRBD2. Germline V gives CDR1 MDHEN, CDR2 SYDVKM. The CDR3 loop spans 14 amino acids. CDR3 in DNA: TGTGGCGGAGGACTAGCGGGATTCACAGATACGCAGTATTTT. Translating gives CGGGLAGFTDTQYF.

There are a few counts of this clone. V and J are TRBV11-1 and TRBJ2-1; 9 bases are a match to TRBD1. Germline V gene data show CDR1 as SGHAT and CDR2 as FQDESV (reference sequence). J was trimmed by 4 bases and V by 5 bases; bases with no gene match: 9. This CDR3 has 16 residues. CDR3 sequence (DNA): TGTGCCAGCAGCGATAGTCTGGGACAGGGATACAATGAGCAGTTCTTC. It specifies CASSDSLGQGYNEQFF.

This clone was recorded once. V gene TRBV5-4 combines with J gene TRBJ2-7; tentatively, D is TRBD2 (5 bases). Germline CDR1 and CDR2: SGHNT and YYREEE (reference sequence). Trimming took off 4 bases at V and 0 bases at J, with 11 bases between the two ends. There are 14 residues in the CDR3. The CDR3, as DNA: TGTGCCAGCAGCCCGGGGTGGAGCTCCTACGAGCAGTACTTC. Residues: CASSPGWSSYEQYF.

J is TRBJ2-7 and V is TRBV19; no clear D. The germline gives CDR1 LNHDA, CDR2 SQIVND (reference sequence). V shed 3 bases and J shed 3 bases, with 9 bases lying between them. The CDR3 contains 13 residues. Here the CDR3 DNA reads TGTGCCAGTAGTATGGCCGTCCGCTACGAGCAGTACTTC. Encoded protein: CASSMAVRYEQYF.

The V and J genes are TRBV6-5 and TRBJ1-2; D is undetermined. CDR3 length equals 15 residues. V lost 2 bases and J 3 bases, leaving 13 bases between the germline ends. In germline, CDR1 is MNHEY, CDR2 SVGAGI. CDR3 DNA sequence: TGTGCCAGCAGTTACGTTGGCGGGTTGGACTATGGCTACACCTTC. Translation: CASSYVGGLDYGYTF.

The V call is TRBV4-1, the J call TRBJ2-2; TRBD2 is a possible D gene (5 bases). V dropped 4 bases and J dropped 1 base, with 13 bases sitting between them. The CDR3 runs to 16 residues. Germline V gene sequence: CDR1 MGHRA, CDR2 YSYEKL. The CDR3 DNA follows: TGCGCCAGCAGCCCTATGCCGGGGTTGAACACCGGGGAGCTGTTTTTT. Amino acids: CASSPMPGLNTGELFF.

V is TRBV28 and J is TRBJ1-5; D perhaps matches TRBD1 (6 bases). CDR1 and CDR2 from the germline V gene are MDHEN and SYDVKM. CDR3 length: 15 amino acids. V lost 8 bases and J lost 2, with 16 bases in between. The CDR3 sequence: CASGERSGGNQPQHF. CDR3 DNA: TGTGCCAGCGGTGAAAGGTCAGGGGGCAATCAGCCCCAGCATTTT.

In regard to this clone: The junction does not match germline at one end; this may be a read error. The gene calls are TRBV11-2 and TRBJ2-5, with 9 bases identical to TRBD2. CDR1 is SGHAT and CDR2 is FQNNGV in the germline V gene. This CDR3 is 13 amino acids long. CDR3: CASSLGRLAGLHF. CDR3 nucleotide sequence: TGTGCCAGCAGCTTAGGGAGGCTAGCGGGACTCCACTTC.

The DNA of the CDR3 is TGCGCCAGCAGCTTGGACCTAGCGGGGACCTACGAGCAGTACTTC. Translated, it gives CASSLDLAGTYEQYF. The rearrangement uses TRBV5-1 and TRBJ2-7; 9 nucleotides agree with TRBD2. CDR1 and CDR2 (germline): SGHRS, YFSETQ. Losses at the gene ends were 0 bases for V and 2 bases for J; bases not matched to a gene: 3. CDR3 size: 15 residues.

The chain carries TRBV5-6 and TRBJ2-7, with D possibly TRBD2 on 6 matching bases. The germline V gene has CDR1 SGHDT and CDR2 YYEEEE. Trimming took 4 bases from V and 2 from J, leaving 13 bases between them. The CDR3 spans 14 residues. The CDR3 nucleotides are TGTGCCAGCAGCCCGGTCGGGGGAACCTACGAGCAGTACTTC. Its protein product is CASSPVGGTYEQYF. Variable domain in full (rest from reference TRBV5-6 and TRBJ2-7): DAGVTQSPTHLIKTRGQQVTLRCSPKSGHDTVSWYQQALGQGPQFIFQYYEEEERQRGNFPDRFSGHQFPNYSSELNVNALLLGDSALYLCASSPVGGTYEQYFGPGTRLTVT.

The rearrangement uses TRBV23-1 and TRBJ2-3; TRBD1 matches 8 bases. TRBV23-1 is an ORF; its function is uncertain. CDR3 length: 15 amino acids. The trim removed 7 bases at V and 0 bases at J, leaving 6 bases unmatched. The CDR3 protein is CASIVTGGSTDTQYF. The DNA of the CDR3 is TGCGCCAGCATCGTTACAGGGGGTAGCACAGATACGCAGTATTTT.

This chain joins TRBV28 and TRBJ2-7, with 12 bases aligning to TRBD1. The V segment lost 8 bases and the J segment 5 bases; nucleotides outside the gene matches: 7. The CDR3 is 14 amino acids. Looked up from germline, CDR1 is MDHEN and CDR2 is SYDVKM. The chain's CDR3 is CASGLGTGGHEQYF. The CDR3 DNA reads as TGTGCCAGCGGTCTGGGGACAGGGGGCCACGAGCAGTACTTC.

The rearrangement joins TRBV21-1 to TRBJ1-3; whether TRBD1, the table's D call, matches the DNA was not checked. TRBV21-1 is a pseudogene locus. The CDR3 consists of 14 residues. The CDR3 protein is CASSRFRQHDTIYF. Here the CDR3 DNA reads TGTGCCAGCAGCAGGTTTCGACAGCACGACACCATATATTTT.

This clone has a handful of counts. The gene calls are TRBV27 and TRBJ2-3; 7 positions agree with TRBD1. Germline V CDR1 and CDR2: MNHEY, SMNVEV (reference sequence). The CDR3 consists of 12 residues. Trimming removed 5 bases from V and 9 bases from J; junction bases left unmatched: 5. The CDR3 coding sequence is TGTGCCAGCAGTGGGGACAGTGAGACGCAGTATTTT. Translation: CASSGDSETQYF.

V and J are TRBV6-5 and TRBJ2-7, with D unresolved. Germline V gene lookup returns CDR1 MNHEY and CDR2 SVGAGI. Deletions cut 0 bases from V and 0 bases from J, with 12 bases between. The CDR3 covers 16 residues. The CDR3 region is CASSYSTGFGSYEQYF. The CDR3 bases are TGTGCCAGCAGTTACTCGACGGGTTTCGGCTCCTACGAGCAGTACTTC.

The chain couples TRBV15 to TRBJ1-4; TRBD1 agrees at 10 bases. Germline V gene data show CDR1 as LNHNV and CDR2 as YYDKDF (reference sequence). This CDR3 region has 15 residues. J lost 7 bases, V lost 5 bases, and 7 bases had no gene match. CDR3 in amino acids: CATSQDRGEGEKLFF. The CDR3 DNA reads TGTGCCACCAGCCAGGACAGGGGGGAAGGTGAAAAACTGTTTTTT. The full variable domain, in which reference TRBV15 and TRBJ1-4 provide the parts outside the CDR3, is DAMVIQNPRYQVTQFGKPVTLSCSQTLNHNVMYWYQQKSSQAPKLLFHYYDKDFNNEADTPDNFQSRRPNTSFCFLDIRSPGLGDTAMYLCATSQDRGEGEKLFFGSGTQLSVL.

As DNA, the CDR3 is TGTGCCAGCAGCTTGGGCGGGACGGCATATGGCTACACCTTC. It codes for CASSLGGTAYGYTF. The rearrangement links TRBV5-6 to TRBJ1-2, with D perhaps matching TRBD1 (5 bases). Germline V gene sequence: CDR1 SGHDT, CDR2 YYEEEE. V was shortened by 0 bases and J by 5 bases, with 11 bases between the two germline ends. This CDR3 spans 14 amino acids.

CDR3 DNA: TGTGCCACCAGCAGAGATACTGGGACCGCTTATGGCTACACCTTC. This sequence encodes CATSRDTGTAYGYTF. The rearrangement uses TRBV15 and TRBJ1-2, with a possible D match to TRBD1 (5 bases). The CDR3 is 15 amino acids. The ends were cut back, 0 bases at V and 5 bases at J, with 13 bases in the middle. Germline values: CDR1 LNHNV, CDR2 YYDKDF (reference sequence).